The 2 T cell receptor beta chains in this list originate from one sample, sequenced in a study of cytomegalovirus exposure and HLA in healthy donors. Measured with immunoSEQ multiplex PCR; TCRdb has only the in-frame clones, and not every one. The table records roughly 250,000 clones, around 91% of them present only once. Sequencing was carried out using PBMCs. These receptors were obtained from a woman aged 18-29 years in good health and CMV-seronegative.

This clone was observed a handful of times. The chain combines TRBV19 with TRBJ1-1, with D uncertain. The V end lost 3 bases, the J end lost 2 bases, and 10 bases lay between the germline ends. Germline assignment: CDR1 LNHDA and CDR2 SQIVND (reference sequence). This CDR3 has 14 amino acids. The CDR3 loop reads CASSISSLNTEAFF. The CDR3 DNA reads as TGTGCCAGTAGTATCTCGAGCCTTAACACTGAAGCTTTCTTT.

The chain couples TRBV5-1 to TRBJ2-3; D might be TRBD2 (5 bases). Germline values: CDR1 SGHRS, CDR2 YFSETQ. Deletions cut 0 bases from V and 2 bases from J, with 7 bases between. The CDR3 has 14 residues. Here the CDR3 reads CASSLAGVTDTQYF. The CDR3 region has the DNA TGCGCCAGCAGCTTGGCCGGGGTCACAGATACGCAGTATTTT.